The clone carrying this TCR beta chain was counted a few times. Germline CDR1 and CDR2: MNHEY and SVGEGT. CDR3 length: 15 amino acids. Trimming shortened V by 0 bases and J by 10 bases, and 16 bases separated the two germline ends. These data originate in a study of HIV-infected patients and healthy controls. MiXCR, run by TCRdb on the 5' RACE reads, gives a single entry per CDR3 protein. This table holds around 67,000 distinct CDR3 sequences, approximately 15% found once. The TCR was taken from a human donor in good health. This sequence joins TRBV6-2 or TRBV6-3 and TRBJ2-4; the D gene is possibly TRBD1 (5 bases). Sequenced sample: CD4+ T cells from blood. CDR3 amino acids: CASSYSGVRLSIQYF. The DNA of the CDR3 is TGTGCCAGCAGTTACTCAGGGGTGAGACTTAGTATTCAGTACTTC.